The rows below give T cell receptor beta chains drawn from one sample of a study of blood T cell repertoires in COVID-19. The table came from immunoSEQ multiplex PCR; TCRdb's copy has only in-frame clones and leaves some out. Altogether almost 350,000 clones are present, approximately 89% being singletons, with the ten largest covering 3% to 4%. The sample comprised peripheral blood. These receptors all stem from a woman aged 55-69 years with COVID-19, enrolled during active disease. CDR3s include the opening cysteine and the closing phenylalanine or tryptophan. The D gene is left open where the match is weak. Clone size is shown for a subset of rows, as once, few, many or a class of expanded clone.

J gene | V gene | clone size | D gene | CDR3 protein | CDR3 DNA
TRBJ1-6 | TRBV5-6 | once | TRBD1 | CASSATGTGTSPLHF | TGTGCCAGCAGCGCAACCGGGACAGGGACTTCACCCCTCCACTTT
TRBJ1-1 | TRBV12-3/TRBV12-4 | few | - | CASSHGEREAFF | TGTGCCAGCAGTCACGGGGAACGTGAAGCTTTCTTT
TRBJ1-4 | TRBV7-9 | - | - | CASSLVEAGTNEKLFF | TGTGCCAGCAGCTTAGTGGAGGCCGGAACTAATGAAAAACTGTTTTTT
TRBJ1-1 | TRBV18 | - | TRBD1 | CASSPRQGGDTEAFF | TGTGCCAGCTCACCTCGACAGGGAGGAGACACTGAAGCTTTCTTT
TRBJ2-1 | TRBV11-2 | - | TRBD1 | CASSLVGTGTYNEQFF | TGTGCCAGCAGCTTAGTAGGGACAGGGACTTACAATGAGCAGTTCTTC
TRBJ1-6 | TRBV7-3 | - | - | CASSPTGNSPLHF | TGTGCCAGCAGCCCTACCGGGAATTCACCCCTCCACTTT
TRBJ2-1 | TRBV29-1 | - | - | CSVEAGAYNEQFF | TGCAGCGTTGAAGCGGGGGCCTACAATGAGCAGTTCTTC
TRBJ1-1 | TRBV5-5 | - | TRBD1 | CASSLGGQGYTEAFF | TGTGCCAGCAGCTTGGGGGGACAGGGGTACACTGAAGCTTTCTTT
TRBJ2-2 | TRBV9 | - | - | CASEPGDTGELFF | TGTGCCAGCGAGCCAGGGGACACCGGGGAGCTGTTTTTT
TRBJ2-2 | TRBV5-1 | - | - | CASSDTPNTGELFF | TGCGCCAGCAGCGATACACCGAACACCGGGGAGCTGTTTTTT
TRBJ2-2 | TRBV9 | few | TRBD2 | CASSQDIRLAGARGAGELFF | TGTGCCAGCAGCCAAGATATCCGGCTAGCGGGGGCCCGGGGGGCCGGGGAGCTGTTTTTT
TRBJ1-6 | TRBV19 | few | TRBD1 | CASSIRTGENSPLHF | TGTGCCAGTAGTATTCGGACAGGGGAAAATTCACCCCTCCACTTT
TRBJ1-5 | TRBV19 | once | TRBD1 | CASTPKGTGPYQPQHF | TGTGCCAGTACCCCAAAAGGGACAGGTCCTTATCAGCCCCAGCATTTT
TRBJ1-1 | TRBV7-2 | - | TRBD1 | CASSPGTGYTEAFF | TGTGCCAGCAGCCCGGGGACAGGGTACACTGAAGCTTTCTTT
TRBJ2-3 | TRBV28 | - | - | CASSRSRGGTDTQYF | TGTGCCAGCAGTCGATCCAGGGGAGGCACAGATACGCAGTATTTT
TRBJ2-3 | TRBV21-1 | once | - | CASSSGTSSTQYF | TGTGCCAGCAGCTCCGGGACTAGCTCCACGCAGTATTTT
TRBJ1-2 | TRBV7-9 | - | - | CASSTRWGTAVYGYTF | TGTGCCAGCAGCACCCGGTGGGGCACGGCTGTCTATGGCTACACCTTC
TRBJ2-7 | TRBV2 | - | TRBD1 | CASNTGQGGYEQYF | TGTGCCAGCAACACCGGACAGGGAGGTTACGAGCAGTACTTC
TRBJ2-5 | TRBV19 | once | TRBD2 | CAARLTPPGLAIRRETQYF | TGTGCCGCCCGCCTGACCCCACCGGGACTAGCTATACGGCGAGAGACCCAGTACTTC
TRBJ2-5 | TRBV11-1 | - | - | CASSLEGLAVRKTQYF | TGTGCCAGCAGCTTAGAAGGCCTAGCCGTGAGAAAGACCCAGTACTTC
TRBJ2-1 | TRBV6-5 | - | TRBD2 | CASGRTSGGIWQFF | TGTGCCAGCGGTCGGACTAGCGGGGGGATATGGCAGTTCTTC
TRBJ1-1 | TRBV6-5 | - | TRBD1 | CATTGGNTEAFF | TGTGCCACGACAGGGGGGAATACTGAAGCTTTCTTT
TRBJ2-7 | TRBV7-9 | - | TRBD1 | CASSVGQTTYEQYF | TGTGCCAGCAGCGTGGGACAGACTACCTACGAGCAGTACTTC
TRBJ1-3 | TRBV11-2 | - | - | CASSSDGLSGNTIYF | TGTGCCAGCAGCTCTGACGGACTCTCTGGAAACACCATATATTTT
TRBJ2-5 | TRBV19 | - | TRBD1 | CASTSTGYETQYF | TGTGCCAGTACCTCGACAGGGTACGAGACCCAGTACTTC
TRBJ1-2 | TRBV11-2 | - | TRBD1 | CASSPAAIRTGPYGYTF | TGTGCCAGCAGCCCCGCCGCGATCCGGACAGGTCCCTATGGCTACACCTTC
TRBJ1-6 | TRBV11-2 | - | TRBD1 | CASSIPTGGKTPLHF | TGTGCCAGCAGCATTCCGACAGGGGGCAAAACACCCCTCCACTTT
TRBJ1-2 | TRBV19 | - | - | CASRMGGAYGYTF | TGTGCCAGTAGGATGGGGGGAGCCTATGGCTACACCTTC
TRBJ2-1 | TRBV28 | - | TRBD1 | CASSSRQGANEQFF | TGTGCCAGCAGTTCGAGGCAGGGGGCAAATGAGCAGTTCTTC
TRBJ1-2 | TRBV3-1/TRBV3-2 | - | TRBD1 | CASSLGTVNYGYTF | TGTGCCAGCAGCCTTGGGACAGTGAACTATGGCTACACCTTC
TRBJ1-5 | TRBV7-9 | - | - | CASSLAGAQINQPQHF | TGTGCCAGCAGCTTAGCGGGGGCACAGATAAATCAGCCCCAGCATTTT
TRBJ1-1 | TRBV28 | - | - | CASPPHLGAGRNAEAFF | TGTGCCAGCCCTCCTCACCTCGGGGCAGGGAGGAATGCTGAAGCTTTCTTT
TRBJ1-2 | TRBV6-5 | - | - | CASSYSLSGLDYGYTF | TGTGCCAGCAGTTACTCGCTTTCAGGGCTAGATTATGGCTACACCTTC
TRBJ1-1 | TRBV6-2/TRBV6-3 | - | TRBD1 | CASSFRGLNTEAFF | TGTGCCAGCAGTTTCAGGGGGCTGAACACTGAAGCTTTCTTT
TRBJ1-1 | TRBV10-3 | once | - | CAINPAGSVLGAFF | TGTGCCATCAACCCAGCAGGGTCAGTTCTGGGAGCTTTCTTT
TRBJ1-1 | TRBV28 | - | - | CASSLDSSRTEAFF | TGTGCCAGCAGTTTAGATAGCAGTAGGACTGAAGCTTTCTTT
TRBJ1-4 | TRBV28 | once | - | CASSFGGATNEKLFF | TGTGCCAGCAGTTTCGGCGGGGCAACTAATGAAAAACTGTTTTTT
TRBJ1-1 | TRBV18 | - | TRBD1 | CASSPLGQPNTEAFF | TGTGCCAGCTCACCGTTGGGACAGCCGAACACTGAAGCTTTCTTT
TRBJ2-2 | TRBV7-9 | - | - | CASSPSESGELFF | TGTGCCAGCAGCCCTAGCGAGTCCGGGGAGCTGTTTTTT
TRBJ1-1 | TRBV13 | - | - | CASSLDGRNPLAFF | TGTGCCAGCAGCTTAGATGGGCGTAACCCTTTGGCTTTCTTT
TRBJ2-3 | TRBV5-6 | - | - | CASSQGLGADTQYF | TGTGCCAGCAGCCAAGGACTGGGAGCAGATACGCAGTATTTT
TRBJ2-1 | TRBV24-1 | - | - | CATSDFLNEQFF | TGTGCCACCAGTGATTTTTTAAATGAGCAGTTCTTC
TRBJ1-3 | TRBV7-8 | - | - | CASSSHPGGLNTIYF | TGTGCCAGCAGCTCCCACCCGGGGGGATTGAACACCATATATTTT
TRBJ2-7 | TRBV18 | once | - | CASSPGGLEQYF | TGTGCCAGCTCACCAGGTGGGCTCGAGCAGTACTTC
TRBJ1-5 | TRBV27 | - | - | CASSGSSLSNQPQHF | TGTGCCAGCAGTGGTAGTAGCCTTAGCAATCAGCCCCAGCATTTT
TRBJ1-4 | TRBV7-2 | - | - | CASSLAYAGSTNEKLFF | TGTGCCAGCAGCTTAGCGTACGCAGGGTCCACTAATGAAAAACTGTTTTTT
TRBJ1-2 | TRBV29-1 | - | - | CSAASVSYGYTF | TGCAGCGCCGCGTCGGTGTCCTATGGCTACACCTTC
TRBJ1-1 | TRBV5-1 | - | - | CASRLVGSRVNTEAFF | TGCGCCAGCAGGTTGGTGGGGAGTAGGGTCAACACTGAAGCTTTCTTT
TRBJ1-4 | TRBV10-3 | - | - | CAISEFDHSNEKLFF | TGTGCCATCAGTGAGTTCGATCACTCTAATGAAAAACTGTTTTTT
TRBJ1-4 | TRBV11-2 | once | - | CASSLGRLIGSLFF | TGTGCCAGCAGCTTAGGACGGTTAATCGGGTCACTGTTTTTT
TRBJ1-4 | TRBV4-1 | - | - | CASSQGNRDYDEKLFF | TGCGCCAGCAGCCAAGGAAACAGGGATTATGATGAAAAACTGTTTTTT
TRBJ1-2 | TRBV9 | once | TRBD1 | CASSPRQGYAYGYTF | TGTGCCAGCAGCCCCCGACAGGGTTACGCCTATGGCTACACCTTC
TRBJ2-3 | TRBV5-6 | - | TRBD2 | CASSLMRGDTQYF | TGTGCCAGCAGCTTGATGCGGGGGGATACGCAGTATTTT
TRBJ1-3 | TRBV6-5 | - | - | CASSDLQGPGNTIYF | TGTGCCAGCAGCGACCTCCAGGGGCCTGGAAACACCATATATTTT
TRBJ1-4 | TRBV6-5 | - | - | CASSYRQEFNEKLFF | TGTGCCAGCAGTTATCGACAGGAGTTTAATGAAAAACTGTTTTTT
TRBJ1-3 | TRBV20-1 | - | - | CSASVGGARQNTIYF | TGCAGTGCTAGTGTTGGCGGGGCCCGGCAAAACACCATATATTTT
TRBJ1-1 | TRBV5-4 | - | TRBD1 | CASSFGRDRGRSAEAFF | TGTGCCAGCAGCTTTGGCCGGGACAGGGGGCGATCAGCTGAAGCTTTCTTT
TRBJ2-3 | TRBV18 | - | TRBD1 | CASSLRTGKTDTQYF | TGTGCCAGCTCACTCAGGACAGGGAAGACAGATACGCAGTATTTT
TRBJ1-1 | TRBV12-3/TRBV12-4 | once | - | CASRTRTVEAFF | TGTGCCAGCAGAACCAGGACAGTTGAAGCTTTCTTT